Listed here are 16 T cell receptor beta chains from one sample, sequenced in a study of T cell repertoires in cytomegalovirus infection. Using its own MiXCR run on the reads, TCRdb lists one record per CDR3 protein. In the table there are roughly 630,000 distinct CDR3 sequences, about 24% of which are singletons. Sequenced material: CD8+ T cells from PBMCs. The receptors originated from a human donor in good health (CMV status not recorded). Some clones in this sample may be carry-over from other donors' samples.

There are many counts of this clonotype. The chain joins TRBV28 to TRBJ2-2; the match to TRBD2 covers 11 bases. The CDR3 sequence is 19 residues long. The germline gives CDR1 MDHEN, CDR2 SYDVKM. The trim removed 2 bases at V and 6 bases at J, leaving 14 bases unmatched. The CDR3 loop reads CASSLPLLTSGVKAGELFF. CDR3 in DNA: TGTGCCAGCAGTTTACCTCTTTTGACTAGCGGGGTAAAGGCCGGGGAGCTGTTTTTT.

This chain connects TRBV12-3 or TRBV12-4 to TRBJ1-2; 7 bases line up with TRBD1. J gave up 6 bases and V 4 bases, and 8 bases lay outside the gene matches. The CDR3 runs to 14 residues. The CDR3 reads CASSSFWQGDGYTF. CDR3 nucleotide sequence: TGTGCCAGCAGTTCATTTTGGCAGGGGGATGGCTACACCTTC.

This clonotype was seen a handful of times. This chain links TRBV7-9 with TRBJ1-3; no definite D call. Germline loops: CDR1 SEHNR, CDR2 FQNEAQ (reference sequence). The CDR3 runs 14 residues. V shed 2 bases and J shed 7 bases, with 12 bases lying between them. The CDR3 region has the DNA TGTGCCAGCAGCTTAAGGACCCTCTGGAACACCATATATTTT. It encodes CASSLRTLWNTIYF.

This clonotype was counted at least ten times. The genes are TRBV12-3 or TRBV12-4 and TRBJ2-5; no clear D. With 6 bases removed from V and 2 bases from J, the gap between germline ends came to 13 bases. The length of the CDR3 is 14 residues. The DNA for the CDR3 is TGTGCCAGCAGACGAACAGAGTTTCAAGAGACCCAGTACTTC. It codes for CASRRTEFQETQYF.

To note about this clonotype: Given a much more abundant clone one base away, this may be a read error. This chain connects TRBV7-6 to TRBJ1-6, with TRBD1 identical over 7 bases. This CDR3 spans 17 amino acids. Looked up from germline, CDR1 is SGHVS and CDR2 is FNYEAQ. The V and J ends lost 1 base and 3 bases, in that order; junction bases with no gene match: 6. The CDR3 loop is CASSLVTGYSYNSPLHF. For the CDR3, the DNA is TGTGCCAGCAGCTTAGTGACAGGGTACAGCTATAATTCACCCCTCCACTTT.

The chain combines TRBV15 with TRBJ2-7; 7 bases are a match to TRBD1. Germline values: CDR1 LNHNV, CDR2 YYDKDF (reference sequence). V lost 4 bases, J lost 2 bases, and 11 bases stayed unmatched. This CDR3 region has 16 residues. CDR3 protein: CATSNTQRDRAYEQYV. DNA of the CDR3: TGTGCCACCAGCAATACCCAAAGGGACAGAGCCTACGAGCAGTACGTC.

Notes on this clonotype: The germline gene is not matched at one end of the junction; a read error may be the cause. V is TRBV7-2 and J is TRBJ2-2, with unresolved D. Germline V gene sequence: CDR1 SGHTA, CDR2 FQGNSA. The CDR3 has 12 amino acids. The DNA of the CDR3 is TGTGTCAGCAGCAGCGACACCGGGGAGCTGTTTTTT. Amino acid sequence: CVSSSDTGELFF.

This chain uses TRBV11-2 with TRBJ2-7; no definite D call. In germline, CDR1 is SGHAT, CDR2 FQNNGV. The CDR3 runs to 16 residues. The germline V and J ends were trimmed by 4 bases and 2 bases, with 18 bases remaining between them. The CDR3 here is CASSSPPHRITYEQYF. Written as DNA, the CDR3 is TGTGCCAGCAGCTCTCCCCCCCACAGAATAACCTACGAGCAGTACTTC.

This chain joins TRBV7-9 and TRBJ1-2; D not certain. The CDR3 has 13 amino acids. Germline CDR1 is SEHNR and CDR2 is FQNEAQ (reference sequence). Trimming shortened V by 3 bases and J by 8 bases, and 13 bases separated the two germline ends. This CDR3 is CASSFPETRGYTF. The CDR3 DNA sequence: TGTGCCAGCAGCTTTCCAGAGACGCGAGGCTACACCTTC.

V gene TRBV2 combines with J gene TRBJ1-1; D might be TRBD1 (6 bases). V lost 3 bases to trimming and J lost 7 bases, with 12 bases between them. The CDR3 loop spans 13 amino acids. CDR1 is SNHLY and CDR2 is FYNNEI in the germline V gene. The CDR3 sequence is CASSDFYRDEAFF. CDR3 coding DNA: TGTGCCAGCAGTGATTTCTACAGGGATGAAGCTTTCTTT. The whole variable domain, filled in from reference TRBV2 and TRBJ1-1, reads EPEVTQTPSHQVTQMGQEVILRCVPISNHLYFYWYRQILGQKVEFLVSFYNNEISEKSEIFDDQFSVERPDGSNFTLKIRSTKLEDSAMYFCASSDFYRDEAFFGQGTRLTVV.

This clonotype showed up just a few times. J is TRBJ2-1 and V is TRBV4-1; 8 bases line up with TRBD2. The CDR3 totals 16 residues. After removal of 3 bases from V and 5 bases from J, the junction contained 9 bases not matched to a gene. Germline V gene sequence: CDR1 MGHRA, CDR2 YSYEKL. CDR3 protein: CASSQDRGGRDNEQFF. As DNA, the CDR3 is TGCGCCAGCAGCCAGGATCGGGGGGGCCGGGACAATGAGCAGTTCTTC.

This clonotype was found a few times. The CDR3 is CSGVAVTGELFF. The CDR3 coding sequence is TGCAGCGGTGTTGCGGTGACCGGGGAGCTGTTTTTT. This chain uses TRBV29-1 with TRBJ2-2; D is ambiguous. The ends were cut back, 7 bases at V and 5 bases at J, with 11 bases in the middle. The CDR3 runs to 12 residues. The V gene's germline CDR1 is SQVTM and CDR2 ANQGSEA.

This chain links TRBV29-1 with TRBJ2-1, with D perhaps assigned TRBD1 or TRBD2 (5 bases each). V was pared by 4 bases and J by 9 bases, with 10 bases between. The CDR3 consists of 11 residues. The germline V gene has CDR1 SQVTM and CDR2 ANQGSEA. The CDR3 spells CSVVGEFEQFF. The DNA for the CDR3 is TGCAGCGTTGTAGGGGAGTTTGAGCAGTTCTTC.

This clonotype has at least ten counts. This rearrangement joins TRBV7-8 to TRBJ2-7; maybe TRBD1 (5 bases). This CDR3 contains 15 residues. V was trimmed by 0 bases and J by 3 bases, leaving 12 bases between them. CDR1 is SGHVS and CDR2 is FQNEAQ in the germline V gene. The CDR3 nucleotides are TGTGCCAGCAGCTTAGCGAGTTCAGGGAACTACGAGCAGTACGTC. This codes for CASSLASSGNYEQYV.

This clonotype was observed at least ten times. The V call is TRBV7-2, the J call TRBJ1-3, with D perhaps matching TRBD1 (5 bases). V was clipped by 5 bases and J by 0 bases, with 17 bases between them. CDR3 size: 17 residues. The germline CDR1 and CDR2 sequences are SGHTA and FQGNSA. The CDR3 region is CASSLVDTTYSGNTIYF. The CDR3 bases are TGTGCCAGCAGCCTTGTGGACACCACCTACTCTGGAAACACCATATATTTT.

This clonotype has at least ten counts. The chain couples TRBV7-6 to TRBJ1-1; no clear D. This CDR3 is 15 amino acids long. With 3 bases removed from V and 1 base from J, the gap between germline ends came to 12 bases. Germline V gene sequence: CDR1 SGHVS, CDR2 FNYEAQ. The CDR3 spells CASSLSEGSNTEAFF. DNA of the CDR3: TGTGCCAGCAGCTTGTCGGAGGGATCGAACACTGAAGCTTTCTTT.